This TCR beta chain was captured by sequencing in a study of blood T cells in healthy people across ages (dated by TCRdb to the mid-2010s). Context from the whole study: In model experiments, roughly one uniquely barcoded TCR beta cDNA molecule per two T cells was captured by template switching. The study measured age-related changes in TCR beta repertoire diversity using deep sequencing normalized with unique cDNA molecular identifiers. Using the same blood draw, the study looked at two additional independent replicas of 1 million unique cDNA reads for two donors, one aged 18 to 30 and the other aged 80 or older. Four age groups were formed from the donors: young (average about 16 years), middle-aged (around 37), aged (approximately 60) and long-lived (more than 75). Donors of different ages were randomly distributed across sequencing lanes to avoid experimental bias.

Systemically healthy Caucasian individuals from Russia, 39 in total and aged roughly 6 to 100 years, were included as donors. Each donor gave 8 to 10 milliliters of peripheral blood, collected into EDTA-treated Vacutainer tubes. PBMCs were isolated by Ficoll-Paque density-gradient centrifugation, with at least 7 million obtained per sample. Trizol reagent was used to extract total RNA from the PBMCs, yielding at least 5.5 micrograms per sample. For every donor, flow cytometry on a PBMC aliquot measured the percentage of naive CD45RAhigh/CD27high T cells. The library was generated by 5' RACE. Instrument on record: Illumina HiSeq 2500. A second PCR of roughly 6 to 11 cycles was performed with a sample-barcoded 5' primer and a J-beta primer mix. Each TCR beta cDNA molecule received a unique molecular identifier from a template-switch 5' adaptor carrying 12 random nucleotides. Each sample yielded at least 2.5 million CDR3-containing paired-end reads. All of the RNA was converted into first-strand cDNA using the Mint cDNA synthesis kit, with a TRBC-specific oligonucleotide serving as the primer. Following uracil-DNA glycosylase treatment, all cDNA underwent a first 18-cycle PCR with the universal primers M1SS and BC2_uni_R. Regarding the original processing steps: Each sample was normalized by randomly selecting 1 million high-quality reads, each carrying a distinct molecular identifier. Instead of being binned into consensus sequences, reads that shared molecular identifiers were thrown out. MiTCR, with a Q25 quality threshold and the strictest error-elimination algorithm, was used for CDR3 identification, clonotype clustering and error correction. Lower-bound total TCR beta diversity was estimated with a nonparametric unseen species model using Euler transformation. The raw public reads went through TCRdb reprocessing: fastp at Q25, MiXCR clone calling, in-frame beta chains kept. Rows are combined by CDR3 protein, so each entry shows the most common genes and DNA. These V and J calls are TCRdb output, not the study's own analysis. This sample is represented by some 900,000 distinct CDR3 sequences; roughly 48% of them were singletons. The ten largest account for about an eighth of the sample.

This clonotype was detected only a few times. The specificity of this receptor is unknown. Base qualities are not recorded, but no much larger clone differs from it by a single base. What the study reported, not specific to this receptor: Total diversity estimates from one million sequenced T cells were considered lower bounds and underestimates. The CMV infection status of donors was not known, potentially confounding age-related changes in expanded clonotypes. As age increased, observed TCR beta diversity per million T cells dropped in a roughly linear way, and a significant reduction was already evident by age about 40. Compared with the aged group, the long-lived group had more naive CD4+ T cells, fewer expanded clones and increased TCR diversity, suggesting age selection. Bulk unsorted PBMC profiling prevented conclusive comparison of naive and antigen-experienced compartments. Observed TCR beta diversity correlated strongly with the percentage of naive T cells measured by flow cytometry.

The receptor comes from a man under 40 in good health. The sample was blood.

The sequenced DNA is TGTGCCAGCAGCGTTACTCCTAATTCTAACTATGGCTACACCTTC. Its coded protein is CASSVTPNSNYGYTF. The V gene is TRBV7-2 and the J gene is TRBJ1-2; no D segment can be confidently identified. Per the germline V gene, SGHTA is the CDR1 and FQGNSA is the CDR2. The CDR3 runs 15 residues from the cysteine to the phenylalanine. Left in the record is the CDR3 DNA by itself, 45 bases read in frame from the first base. V is reduced by 5 bases and J by 0 bases, leaving a spacing of 13 bases between them.